This TCR beta chain was profiled in a study of regulatory T cells in long-lasting Graves disease. Concerning this clonotype itself: Its antigen is undetermined.

General study results and limits: A greater number of public clonotypes (approximately 2,500) was shared by persistent patients than by new patients (over 900). Newly diagnosed patients had higher TCR diversity than persistent Graves' patients did.

HTBI primers from iRepertoire and Arm-PCR of CDR3 regions yielded the TCR beta libraries. MiXCR, applied by TCRdb to the multiplex PCR reads, yields one record per CDR3 protein. Counted here are roughly 450,000 distinct CDR3 sequences, 20% to 25% occurring once; the ten biggest clones make up around 13%. Stated time point: persistent/refractory GD, antithyroid drugs over 5 years with positive TRAb. Making the TCR library involved RNA that had been extracted from PBMCs. The starting material was peripheral blood mononuclear cells (PBMCs), obtained when the disease was refractory, from a patient treated with antithyroid drugs. The receptor was isolated from a female donor with Graves disease.

The CDR3 nucleotides read TGTGCCAGCAGCCCACAGGGCAGGGACGGCAATCAGCCCCAGCATTTT. Protein: CASSPQGRDGNQPQHF. The chain employs TRBV7-9 and TRBJ1-5; D might be TRBD1 (6 bases). Germline CDR1 SEHNR, CDR2 FQNEAQ (reference sequence). There are 16 residues in the CDR3. Trimming removed 5 bases from V and 2 bases from J, with 16 bases in between.